The 15 T cell receptor beta chains below were found in one sample sequenced in a study of early T cells in non-severe SARS-CoV-2 infection. From the 5' RACE reads, TCRdb called clonotypes with MiXCR, one entry per CDR3 protein. The sample has 95,000 to 110,000 distinct CDR3 sequences, 11% seen once. The sample was whole blood. These receptors all stem from an adult who was a healthcare worker with PCR-confirmed SARS-CoV-2 infection or an uninfected control (not recorded which).

The chain couples TRBV7-9 to TRBJ2-1; 9 bases fit TRBD2. Germline assignment: CDR1 SEHNR and CDR2 FQNEAQ (reference sequence). The CDR3 extends over 13 amino acids. With V trimmed by 3 bases and J by 9 bases, 3 bases remained unmatched. DNA for the CDR3: TGTGCCAGCAGCTTCCTAGCGGGAACTGAGCAGTTCTTC. It specifies CASSFLAGTEQFF.

This rearrangement joins TRBV28 to TRBJ2-7; 7 bases match TRBD1. Germline-derived CDR1 and CDR2 are MDHEN and SYDVKM. CDR3 length equals 12 residues. V lost 9 bases, J lost 5 bases, and 7 bases stayed unmatched. In nucleotides, the CDR3 is TGTGCCAGTACCGGGACAGACCACGAGCAGTACTTC. Its translation: CASTGTDHEQYF.

CDR3 coding DNA: TGTGCCAGCAGCTTGGGGGAATCCTACGAGCAGTACTTC. Its translation: CASSLGESYEQYF. The rearrangement uses TRBV5-4 and TRBJ2-7, with unresolved D. This CDR3 has 13 amino acids. V dropped 0 bases and J dropped 1 base, with 5 bases sitting between them. Per germline, CDR1 SGHNT and CDR2 YYREEE (reference sequence).

This clonotype occurred a few times. The V call is TRBV7-6, the J call TRBJ2-7; D perhaps matches TRBD2 (6 bases). Germline V gene lookup returns CDR1 SGHVS and CDR2 FNYEAQ. V lost 8 bases to trimming and J lost 7 bases, with 21 bases between them. The CDR3 runs to 14 residues. The CDR3 coding sequence is TGTGCCAGCTCTAGCGAACTCTACTTGGGGGAGCAGTACTTC. Protein sequence: CASSSELYLGEQYF.

The V and J genes are TRBV2 and TRBJ2-3; D is possibly TRBD2 (5 bases). The CDR3 is made up of 15 amino acids. The germline V and J ends were trimmed by 6 bases and 1 base, with 14 bases remaining between them. Germline V gene data show CDR1 as SNHLY and CDR2 as FYNNEI. The CDR3 region has the DNA TGTGCCAGCAGCCTAGACTGGGGAGGCACAGATACGCAGTATTTT. Translated, it gives CASSLDWGGTDTQYF.

This clonotype has at least ten counts. The chain employs TRBV20-1 and TRBJ1-2; no clear D gene. Germline loops: CDR1 DFQATT, CDR2 SNEGSKA (reference sequence). The CDR3 covers 10 residues. The CDR3 DNA reads as TGCAGCGGGAGTAACTATGGCTACACCTTC. It codes for CSGSNYGYTF.

At least ten counts were recorded for this clonotype. The chain combines TRBV29-1 with TRBJ2-1; TRBD1 matches 9 bases. The CDR3 covers 13 residues. The germline CDR1 and CDR2 sequences are SQVTM and ANQGSEA. Trimming took 4 bases from V and 4 from J; bases not matched to a gene: 2. Written as DNA, the CDR3 is TGCAGCGTTGCACAGGGGGCTTACAATGAGCAGTTCTTC. Encoded protein: CSVAQGAYNEQFF.

In its sample, this clonotype was seen a few times. This sequence joins TRBV20-1 and TRBJ2-5; D possibly matches TRBD1 or TRBD2 (5 bases each). Germline CDR1 DFQATT, CDR2 SNEGSKA (reference sequence). The CDR3 totals 14 residues. Trimming took 4 bases from V and 0 from J, leaving 12 bases between them. The CDR3 is CSATGPRYQETQYF. The CDR3 coding sequence is TGCAGTGCTACGGGACCGCGGTACCAAGAGACCCAGTACTTC.

This rearrangement joins TRBV27 to TRBJ2-5, with D perhaps TRBD2 (6 bases). Germline CDR1 is MNHEY and CDR2 is SMNVEV (reference sequence). The CDR3 loop spans 13 amino acids. The ends were cut back, 6 bases at V and 1 base at J, with 9 bases in the middle. The CDR3 nucleotides read TGTGCCAGCAGCCAGCGGGCCCAAGAGACCCAGTACTTC. Its translation: CASSQRAQETQYF.

This clonotype was found a few times. Written as DNA, the CDR3 is TGTGCCAGCTCAGCCTTGACAGGGGCAAGAGGGGTAAACACTGAAGCTTTCTTT. This codes for CASSALTGARGVNTEAFF. The chain has TRBV18 and TRBJ1-1; 8 bases map to TRBD1. Trimming took 5 bases from V and 2 from J; bases not matched to a gene: 16. Germline V gives CDR1 KGHSH, CDR2 LQKENI. This CDR3 is 18 amino acids long.

This chain joins TRBV19 and TRBJ1-5; D uncertain. The V end was cut by 6 bases, the J end by 4 bases, with 16 bases between. CDR1 and CDR2 (germline): LNHDA, SQIVND (reference sequence). The CDR3 totals 15 residues. The CDR3 spells CASSPSMATNQPQHF. Written as DNA, the CDR3 is TGTGCCAGTAGCCCCTCGATGGCCACTAATCAGCCCCAGCATTTT.

This chain connects TRBV12-3 or TRBV12-4 to TRBJ1-3; possibly TRBD1 for D (6 bases). Trimming took 5 bases from V and 2 from J, leaving 7 bases between them. The CDR3 has 13 amino acids. The CDR3 region is CASSRTAGNTIYF. Written as DNA, the CDR3 is TGTGCCAGCAGTAGGACAGCTGGAAACACCATATATTTT.

This clonotype was seen more than once but under ten times. This chain uses TRBV11-2 with TRBJ2-7, with D unclear. From germline, CDR1 is SGHAT and CDR2 FQNNGV. CDR3 length equals 14 residues. Trimming cost V 5 bases and J 4 bases, with 15 bases left between them. This chain's CDR3 is CASSTTERKYEQYF. CDR3 DNA: TGTGCCAGCAGCACAACGGAGCGAAAATACGAGCAGTACTTC.

The V gene is TRBV12-3 or TRBV12-4, the J gene TRBJ2-5, with D unclear. This CDR3 region has 15 residues. V lost 4 bases and J 1 base, leaving 13 bases between the germline ends. The CDR3 region is CASSSLASGQETQYF. CDR3 coding DNA: TGTGCCAGCAGTTCCCTGGCGTCAGGCCAAGAGACCCAGTACTTC.

This clonotype showed up just a few times. The V gene is TRBV4-1, the J gene TRBJ2-1; D remains ambiguous. The germline CDR1 and CDR2 sequences are MGHRA and YSYEKL. This CDR3 contains 16 residues. Trimming pared 1 base from V and 2 bases from J, leaving 12 bases between. CDR3 in DNA: TGCGCCAGCAGCCAAGTGTTTGCGGCGACCTACAATGAGCAGTTCTTC. Encoded protein: CASSQVFAATYNEQFF.